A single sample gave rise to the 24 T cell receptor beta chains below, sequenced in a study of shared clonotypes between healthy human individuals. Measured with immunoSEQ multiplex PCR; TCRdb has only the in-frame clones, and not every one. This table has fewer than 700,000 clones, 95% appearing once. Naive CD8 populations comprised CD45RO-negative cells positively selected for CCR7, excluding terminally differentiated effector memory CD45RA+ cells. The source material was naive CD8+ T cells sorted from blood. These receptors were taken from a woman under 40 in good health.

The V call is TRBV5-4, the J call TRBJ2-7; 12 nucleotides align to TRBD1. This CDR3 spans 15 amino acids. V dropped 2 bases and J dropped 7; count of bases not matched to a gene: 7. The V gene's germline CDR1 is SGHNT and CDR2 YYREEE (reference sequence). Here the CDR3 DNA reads TGTGCCAGCAGCTTCCCGGGACAGGGGGCTGTTGAGCAGTACTTC. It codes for CASSFPGQGAVEQYF.

CDR3 residues: CASSSTAGGPSYNEQFF. CDR3 nucleotides: TGTGCCAGCAGCTCAACAGCGGGAGGGCCGTCCTACAATGAGCAGTTCTTC. The chain uses TRBV7-6 and TRBJ2-1; 10 nucleotides line up with TRBD2. This CDR3 region has 17 residues. CDR1 and CDR2 from the germline V gene are SGHVS and FNYEAQ. With 4 bases clipped from V and 1 base from J, the junction kept 7 bases outside the gene matches.

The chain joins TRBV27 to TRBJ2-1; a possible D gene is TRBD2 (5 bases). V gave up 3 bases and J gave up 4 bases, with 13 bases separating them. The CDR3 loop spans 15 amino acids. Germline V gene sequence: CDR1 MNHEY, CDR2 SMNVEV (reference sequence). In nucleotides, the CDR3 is TGTGCCAGCAGTTTCGGAGGTGGGGTTTACAATGAGCAGTTCTTC. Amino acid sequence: CASSFGGGVYNEQFF.

CDR3 DNA: TGTGCCAGCAGCTTAGGATCAGGGGTGGGGTCCGAGCAGTACTTC. Its translation is CASSLGSGVGSEQYF. The chain uses TRBV7-2 and TRBJ2-7; TRBD1 might be the D (6 bases). The CDR3 is made up of 15 amino acids. Germline V lookup: CDR1 SGHTA, CDR2 FQGNSA. V lost 1 base and J 6 bases, leaving 16 bases between the germline ends.

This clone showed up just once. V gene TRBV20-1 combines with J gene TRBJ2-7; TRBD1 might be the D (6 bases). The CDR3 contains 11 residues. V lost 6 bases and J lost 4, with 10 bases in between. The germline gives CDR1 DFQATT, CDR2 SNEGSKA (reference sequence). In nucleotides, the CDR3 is TGCAGTGCCTCAACAGGGTACGAGCAGTACTTC. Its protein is CSASTGYEQYF.

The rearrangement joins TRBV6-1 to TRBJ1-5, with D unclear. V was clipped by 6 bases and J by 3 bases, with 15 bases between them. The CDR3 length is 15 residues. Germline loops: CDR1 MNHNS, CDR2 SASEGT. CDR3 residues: CASRDWSFLNQPQHF. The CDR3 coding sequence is TGTGCCAGCAGGGATTGGTCGTTCCTCAATCAGCCCCAGCATTTT.

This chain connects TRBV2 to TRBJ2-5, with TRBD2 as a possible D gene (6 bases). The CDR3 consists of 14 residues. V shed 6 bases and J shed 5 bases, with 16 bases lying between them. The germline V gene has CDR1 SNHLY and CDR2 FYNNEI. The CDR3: CASSPTSRGETQYF. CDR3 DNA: TGTGCCAGCAGCCCCACTAGTCGGGGGGAGACCCAGTACTTC.

In DNA form, the CDR3 reads TGTGCCAGCACCTCCGCGGGCAGACGCTCCTACGAGCAGTACTTC. Protein: CASTSAGRRSYEQYF. The V call is TRBV28, the J call TRBJ2-7; possibly TRBD2 for D (5 bases). This CDR3 has 15 amino acids. Germline V CDR1 and CDR2: MDHEN, SYDVKM. V gave up 7 bases and J gave up 0 bases, with 16 bases separating them.

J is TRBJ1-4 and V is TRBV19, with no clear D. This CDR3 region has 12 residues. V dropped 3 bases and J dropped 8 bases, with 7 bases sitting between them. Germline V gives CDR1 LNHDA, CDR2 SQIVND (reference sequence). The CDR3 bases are TGTGCCAGTAGTATTGGGCAGGAAAAACTGTTTTTT. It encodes CASSIGQEKLFF.

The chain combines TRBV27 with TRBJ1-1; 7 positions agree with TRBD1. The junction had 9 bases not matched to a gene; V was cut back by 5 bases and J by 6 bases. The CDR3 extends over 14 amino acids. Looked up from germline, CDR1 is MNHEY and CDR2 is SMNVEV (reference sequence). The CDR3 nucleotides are TGTGCCAGCAGTCTCCGACAGGGTTACGCTGAAGCTTTCTTT. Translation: CASSLRQGYAEAFF.

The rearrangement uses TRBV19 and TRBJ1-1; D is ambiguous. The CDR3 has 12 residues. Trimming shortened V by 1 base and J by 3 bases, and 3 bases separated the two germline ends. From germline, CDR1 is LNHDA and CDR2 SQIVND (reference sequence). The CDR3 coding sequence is TGTGCCAGTAGTATAGGATACACTGAAGCTTTCTTT. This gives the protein CASSIGYTEAFF.

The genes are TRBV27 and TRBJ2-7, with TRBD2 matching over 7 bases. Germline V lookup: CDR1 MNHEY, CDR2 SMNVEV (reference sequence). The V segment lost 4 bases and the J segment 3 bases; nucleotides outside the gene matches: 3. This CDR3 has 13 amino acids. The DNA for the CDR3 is TGTGCCAGCAGTTCCGGGGGGTACTACGAGCAGTACTTC. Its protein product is CASSSGGYYEQYF.

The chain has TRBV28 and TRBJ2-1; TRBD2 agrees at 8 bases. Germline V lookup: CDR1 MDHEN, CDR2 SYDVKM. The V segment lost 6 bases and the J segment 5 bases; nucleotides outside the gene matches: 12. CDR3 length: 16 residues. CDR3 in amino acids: CASRREWTSSHNEQFF. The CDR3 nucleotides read TGTGCCAGCAGGAGAGAATGGACTAGCAGTCACAATGAGCAGTTCTTC.

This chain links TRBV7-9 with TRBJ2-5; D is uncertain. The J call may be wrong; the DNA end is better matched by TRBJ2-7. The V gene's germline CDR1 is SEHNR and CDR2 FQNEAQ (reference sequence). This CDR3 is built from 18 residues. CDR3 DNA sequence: TGTGCCAGCAGCGCAGAAAGCCATCCCGCGAATCCTTCCTACGAGCAGTACTTC. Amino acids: CASSAESHPANPSYEQYF.

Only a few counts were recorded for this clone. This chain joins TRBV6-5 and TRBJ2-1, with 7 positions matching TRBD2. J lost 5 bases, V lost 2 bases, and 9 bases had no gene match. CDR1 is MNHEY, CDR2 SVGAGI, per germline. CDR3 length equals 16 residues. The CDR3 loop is CASSYQGGSAHNEQFF. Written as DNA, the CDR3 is TGTGCCAGCAGTTACCAGGGCGGGAGTGCCCACAATGAGCAGTTCTTC.

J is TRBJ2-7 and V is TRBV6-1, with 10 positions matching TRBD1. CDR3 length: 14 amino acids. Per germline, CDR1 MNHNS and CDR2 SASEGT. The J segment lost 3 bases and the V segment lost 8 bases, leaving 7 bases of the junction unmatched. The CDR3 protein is CASGDRGPSYEQYF. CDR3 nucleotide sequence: TGTGCCAGCGGGGACAGGGGTCCAAGCTACGAGCAGTACTTC.

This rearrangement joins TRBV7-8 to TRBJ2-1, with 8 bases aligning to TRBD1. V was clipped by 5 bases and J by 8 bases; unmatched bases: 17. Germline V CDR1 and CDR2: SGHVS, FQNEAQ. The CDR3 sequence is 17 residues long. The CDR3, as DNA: TGTGCCAGCAGCCCTCGTGGACGCCGACAGGGGATGGATGAGCAGTTCTTC. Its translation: CASSPRGRRQGMDEQFF.

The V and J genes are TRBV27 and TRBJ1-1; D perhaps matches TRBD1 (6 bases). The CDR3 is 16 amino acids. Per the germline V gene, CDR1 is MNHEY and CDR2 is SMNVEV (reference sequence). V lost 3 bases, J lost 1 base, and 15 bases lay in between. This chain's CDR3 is CASSFGTTGKNTEAFF. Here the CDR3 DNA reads TGTGCCAGCAGTTTCGGGACAACAGGGAAGAACACTGAAGCTTTCTTT.

CDR3 region: CASSLAGGLGNEQFF. CDR3 DNA: TGTGCCAGCAGCTTAGCGGGAGGGTTAGGAAATGAGCAGTTCTTC. This chain links TRBV7-7 with TRBJ2-1; 7 bases are shared with TRBD2. CDR3 length: 15 residues. J was trimmed by 7 bases and V by 0 bases; bases with no gene match: 6. Germline CDR1 is SSHAT and CDR2 is FNYEAQ (reference sequence). Full variable domain (rest looked up from reference TRBV7-7 and TRBJ2-1): GAGVSQSPRYKVTKRGQDVTLRCDPISSHATLYWYQQALGQGPEFLTYFNYEAQPDKSGLPSDRFSAERPEGSISTLTIQRTEQRDSAMYRCASSLAGGLGNEQFFGPGTRLTVL.

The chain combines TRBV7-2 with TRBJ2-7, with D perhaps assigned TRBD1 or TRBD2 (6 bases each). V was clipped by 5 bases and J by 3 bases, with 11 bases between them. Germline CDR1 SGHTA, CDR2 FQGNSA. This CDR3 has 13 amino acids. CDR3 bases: TGTGCCAGCAGCCCTGGAGGGGGCTACGAGCAGTACTTC. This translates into CASSPGGGYEQYF.

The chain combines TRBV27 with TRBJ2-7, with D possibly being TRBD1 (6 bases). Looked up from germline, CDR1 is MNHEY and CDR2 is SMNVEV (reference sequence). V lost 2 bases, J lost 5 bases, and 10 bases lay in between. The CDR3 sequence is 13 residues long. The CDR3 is CASSLRGLDEQYF. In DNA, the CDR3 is TGTGCCAGCAGTTTAAGGGGGTTGGACGAGCAGTACTTC.

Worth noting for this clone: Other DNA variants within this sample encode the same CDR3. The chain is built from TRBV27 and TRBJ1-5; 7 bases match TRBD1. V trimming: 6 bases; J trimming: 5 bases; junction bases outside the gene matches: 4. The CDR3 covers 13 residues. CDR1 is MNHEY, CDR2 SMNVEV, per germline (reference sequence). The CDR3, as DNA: TGTGCCAGCAGCCCAGACAGGGATCAGCCCCAGCATTTT. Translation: CASSPDRDQPQHF.

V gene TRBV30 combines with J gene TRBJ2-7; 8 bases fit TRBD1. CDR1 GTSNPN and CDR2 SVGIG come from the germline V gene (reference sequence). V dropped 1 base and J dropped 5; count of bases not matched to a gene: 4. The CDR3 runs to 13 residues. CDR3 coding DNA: TGTGCCTGGAGTGGGACAGGGTTACACGAGCAGTACTTC. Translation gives CAWSGTGLHEQYF.

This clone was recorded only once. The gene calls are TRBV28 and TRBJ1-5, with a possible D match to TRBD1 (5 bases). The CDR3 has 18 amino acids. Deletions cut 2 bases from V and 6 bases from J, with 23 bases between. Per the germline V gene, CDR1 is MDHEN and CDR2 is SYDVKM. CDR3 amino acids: CASSLTGTGVGVVQPQHF. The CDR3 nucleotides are TGTGCCAGCAGTTTAACCGGGACCGGGGTTGGGGTAGTTCAGCCCCAGCATTTT.